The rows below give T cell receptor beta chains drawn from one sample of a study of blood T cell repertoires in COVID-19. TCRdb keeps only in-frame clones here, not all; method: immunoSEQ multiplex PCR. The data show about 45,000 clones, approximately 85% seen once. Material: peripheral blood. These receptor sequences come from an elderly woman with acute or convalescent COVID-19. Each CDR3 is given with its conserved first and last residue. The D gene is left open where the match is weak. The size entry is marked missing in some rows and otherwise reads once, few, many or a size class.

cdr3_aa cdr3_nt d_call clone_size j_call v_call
CSVEKVAGGYNEQFF TGCAGCGTTGAAAAGGTAGCGGGAGGGTACAATGAGCAGTTCTTC TRBD2 few TRBJ2-1 TRBV29-1
CASSTTAPDSSYNSPLHF TGTGCCAGTAGTACGACCGCGCCGGACAGCTCCTATAATTCACCCCTCCACTTT . . TRBJ1-6 TRBV19
CASSEFARDRYASQPQHF TGTGCCAGCAGTGAATTCGCCCGGGACAGATACGCCAGTCAGCCCCAGCATTTT TRBD1 . TRBJ1-5 TRBV6-1
CASSYGQVEKFF TGTGCCAGCAGTTACGGACAAGTTGAGAAGTTCTTC . . TRBJ2-1 TRBV12-3/TRBV12-4
CASKLAGGNEQFF TGTGCCAGTAAGCTAGCGGGGGGCAATGAGCAGTTCTTC TRBD2 . TRBJ2-1 TRBV19
CASSSPSGASTDTQYF TGTGCCAGCAGCTCCCCTAGCGGGGCTAGCACAGATACGCAGTATTTT TRBD2 . TRBJ2-3 TRBV5-4
CASSVMALAKNIQYF TGCGCCAGCAGCGTGATGGCCTTAGCCAAAAACATTCAGTACTTC . once TRBJ2-4 TRBV5-1
CASSPRLAGTDTQYF TGTGCCAGCAGCCCCCGACTAGCGGGCACAGATACGCAGTATTTT TRBD2 . TRBJ2-3 TRBV13
CASSFGQGAIGYTF TGTGCCAGCAGCTTCGGACAGGGGGCAATCGGCTACACCTTC TRBD1 . TRBJ1-2 TRBV7-9
CASSPSQGEEQFF TGCGCCAGCAGTCCCTCACAGGGGGAGGAGCAGTTCTTC TRBD1 . TRBJ2-1 TRBV5-1